The 30 T cell receptor beta chains below were found in one sample sequenced in a study of T cells in Graves' hyperthyroidism and ophthalmopathy. RNA transcripts served as the template for amplifying TCR beta CDR3 regions. First-round RT-PCR with HTBI primers amplified the TCR CDR3 region. TCRdb re-derived calls from the multiplex PCR reads in MiXCR, one entry per CDR3 protein. Found here are fewer than 750,000 distinct CDR3 sequences, about 15% of them singletons; the top ten hold approximately 4.2%. Input material: blood. These receptors all come from a woman aged 35 to 49 with Graves' ophthalmopathy.

This clonotype was observed at least ten times. This chain connects TRBV12-3 or TRBV12-4 to TRBJ1-3, with no clear D. V gave up 2 bases and J gave up 0 bases, with 11 bases separating them. The CDR3 runs to 16 residues. The CDR3 region has the DNA TGTGCCAGCAGTTTAAGGGCCGCGTTCTCTGGAAACACCATATATTTT. Its protein is CASSLRAAFSGNTIYF.

Of note for this clonotype: One base away lies a much larger clone, so this may be a sequencing read error. The chain uses TRBV6-5 and TRBJ1-1, with TRBD1 identical over 10 bases. The CDR3 extends over 16 amino acids. Germline V gene lookup returns CDR1 MNHEY and CDR2 SVGAGI. V lost 2 bases, J lost 0 bases, and 3 bases stayed unmatched. The chain's CDR3 is CASSYVTGGMNTEAFF. Here the CDR3 DNA reads TGTGCCAGCAGTTACGTGACAGGGGGCATGAACACTGAAGCTTTCTTT.

This clonotype has a handful of counts. The V and J genes are TRBV19 and TRBJ1-1; D remains ambiguous. The CDR3 sequence is 13 residues long. Germline CDR1 and CDR2: LNHDA and SQIVND (reference sequence). Trimming took off 3 bases at V and 2 bases at J, with 7 bases between the two ends. The CDR3: CASSMFRNTEAFF. The DNA of the CDR3 is TGTGCCAGTAGTATGTTTCGAAACACTGAAGCTTTCTTT.

A few counts support this clonotype. The chain recombines TRBV6-7 with TRBJ2-1, with 11 bases lining up with TRBD2. TRBV6-7 is placed among ORFs of uncertain function. Trimming removed 7 bases from V and 0 bases from J; junction bases left unmatched: 26. CDR3 length equals 23 residues. The CDR3: CASTSRNLLPGLAEKSSYNEQFF. The CDR3 nucleotides are TGTGCCAGCACCTCACGTAACCTTTTGCCGGGACTAGCGGAGAAAAGCTCCTACAATGAGCAGTTCTTC.

This clonotype was recorded at least ten times. This chain uses TRBV7-2 with TRBJ1-2; the D gene is possibly TRBD1 (5 bases). Looked up from germline, CDR1 is SGHTA and CDR2 is FQGNSA. This CDR3 has 15 residues. The V and J ends lost 5 bases and 7 bases respectively, with 20 bases between them. CDR3 nucleotides: TGTGCCAGCAGCCAAACATTGAGGGGATCCACTGGCTACACCTTC. This encodes CASSQTLRGSTGYTF.

The sample holds many counts of this clonotype. J is TRBJ1-2 and V is TRBV7-3; 9 positions agree with TRBD1. CDR1 is SGHTA, CDR2 FQGTGA, per germline. There are 14 residues in the CDR3. Losses at the gene ends were 8 bases for V and 5 bases for J; bases not matched to a gene: 9. The CDR3 reads CASAPGQGAYGYTF. The CDR3 DNA follows: TGTGCCAGCGCCCCGGGACAGGGCGCTTATGGCTACACCTTC. Variable domain in full (rest from reference TRBV7-3 and TRBJ1-2): GAGVSQTPSNKVTEKGKYVELRCDPISGHTALYWYRQSLGQGPEFLIYFQGTGAADDSGLPNDRFFAVRPEGSVSTLKIQRTERGDSAVYLCASAPGQGAYGYTFGSGTRLTVV.

This clonotype has at least ten counts. The V gene is TRBV6-1, the J gene TRBJ1-2; tentatively, D is TRBD1 (5 bases). The germline CDR1 and CDR2 sequences are MNHNS and SASEGT. The CDR3 spans 13 residues. The ends were cut back, 7 bases at V and 7 bases at J, with 16 bases in the middle. CDR3 nucleotide sequence: TGTGCCAGCACCACAGCGAGGGGCCTTGGCTACACCTTC. Translation gives CASTTARGLGYTF.

The chain has TRBV11-3 and TRBJ2-6; D is uncertain. Between the trimmed V and J ends, which lost 5 bases and 2 bases, there was a span of 10 bases. In germline, CDR1 is SGHNT, CDR2 YENEEA. This CDR3 has 15 amino acids. The CDR3 region is CASSDLKPGANVLTF. The CDR3 coding sequence is TGTGCCAGCAGCGATTTGAAACCTGGGGCCAACGTCCTGACTTTC. Complete variable domain (other parts from reference TRBV11-3 and TRBJ2-6): EAGVVQSPRYKIIEKKQPVAFWCNPISGHNTLYWYLQNLGQGPELLIRYENEEAVDDSQLPKDRFSAERLKGVDSTLKIQPAELGDSAVYLCASSDLKPGANVLTFGAGSRLTVL.

In its sample, this clonotype was seen many times. The V gene is TRBV24-1, the J gene TRBJ2-2, with 8 bases that match TRBD2. This CDR3 spans 17 amino acids. The germline CDR1 and CDR2 sequences are KGHDR and SFDVKD. The V segment lost 3 bases and the J segment 0 bases; nucleotides outside the gene matches: 5. The CDR3 spells CATSDLTTSANTGELFF. The CDR3 DNA reads TGTGCCACCAGTGATCTGACGACTAGCGCGAACACCGGGGAGCTGTTTTTT.

The chain recombines TRBV12-3 or TRBV12-4 with TRBJ1-3, with 8 positions matching TRBD1. This CDR3 spans 15 amino acids. Trimming took 5 bases from V and 2 from J; bases not matched to a gene: 5. This CDR3 reads CASSPGQGPGNTIYF. In DNA form, the CDR3 reads TGTGCCAGCAGTCCCGGACAGGGACCTGGAAACACCATATATTTT.

This clonotype was counted a few times. The chain uses TRBV28 and TRBJ1-2; D uncertain. Per germline, CDR1 MDHEN and CDR2 SYDVKM. V lost 6 bases and J lost 8, with 16 bases in between. The CDR3 runs to 13 residues. In nucleotides, the CDR3 is TGTGCCAGCAGGGCAGAAATTACCGGGGGCTACACCTTC. Protein: CASRAEITGGYTF.

Many counts were recorded for this clonotype. The chain combines TRBV5-1 with TRBJ2-2; the D is unclear. Trimming cost V 1 base and J 8 bases, with 12 bases left between them. This CDR3 contains 14 residues. CDR1 and CDR2 (germline): SGHRS, YFSETQ. This CDR3 reads CASSLFPDAGELFF. CDR3 DNA: TGCGCCAGCAGCTTGTTTCCGGATGCGGGGGAGCTGTTTTTT.

This chain uses TRBV6-5 with TRBJ1-5; the D gene is possibly TRBD1 (5 bases). Germline CDR1 is MNHEY and CDR2 is SVGAGI. The germline V and J ends were trimmed by 4 bases and 5 bases, with 12 bases remaining between them. The CDR3 length is 14 residues. The CDR3 bases are TGTGCCAGCAGTTCCACGGGGCCTCATCAGCCCCAGCATTTT. Translation gives CASSSTGPHQPQHF.

This clonotype was seen ten or more times. The chain employs TRBV20-1 and TRBJ1-2, with TRBD1 identical over 8 bases. Germline V gene sequence: CDR1 DFQATT, CDR2 SNEGSKA (reference sequence). The trim removed 1 base at V and 5 bases at J, leaving 3 bases unmatched. This CDR3 contains 13 residues. CDR3 DNA: TGCAGTGCTAGAGCTACAGGGGGTTATGGCTACACCTTC. It translates to CSARATGGYGYTF.

A remark on this clonotype: The CDR3 ends on some other residue instead of the conserved phenylalanine or tryptophan, so this is likely a read error. The rearrangement joins TRBV30 to TRBJ1-6; 8 bases agree with TRBD1. V was pared by 4 bases and J by 5 bases, with 7 bases of the junction left unmatched. Germline values: CDR1 GTSNPN, CDR2 SVGIG (reference sequence). This CDR3 region has 15 residues. The CDR3 DNA is TGTGCCTGGACCATCGGACAGGGAGATAATTCACCCCTCCACATT. Its protein product is CAWTIGQGDNSPLHI.

This clonotype was detected only a few times. The CDR3 DNA follows: TGTGCCAGCAACCCTGGGGGACCCATGAACACTGAAGCTTTCTTT. It codes for CASNPGGPMNTEAFF. The gene calls are TRBV3-1 and TRBJ1-1; weak D call: TRBD1 (5 bases). V dropped 7 bases and J dropped 0 bases, with 15 bases sitting between them. The CDR3 contains 15 residues. Germline loops: CDR1 LGHDT, CDR2 YNNKEL (reference sequence).

The chain recombines TRBV6-1 with TRBJ2-7, with 12 bases lining up with TRBD2. This CDR3 is 16 amino acids long. V lost 5 bases and J lost 0; bases outside the gene matches: 5. Germline V gives CDR1 MNHNS, CDR2 SASEGT. Here the CDR3 DNA reads TGTGCCAGCAGTAAGCTAGCGGGAGGGCCCTCCTACGAGCAGTACTTC. Protein product: CASSKLAGGPSYEQYF.

This clonotype was counted at least ten times. The rearrangement uses TRBV28 and TRBJ1-1, with a tentative D call TRBD1 (6 bases). The CDR3 loop spans 15 amino acids. Per germline, CDR1 MDHEN and CDR2 SYDVKM. V lost 7 bases and J lost 3, with 18 bases in between. CDR3 sequence: CASIGGGEGDTEAFF. The CDR3 coding sequence is TGTGCCAGCATAGGCGGGGGCGAAGGGGACACTGAAGCTTTCTTT.

The sample holds many counts of this clonotype. The chain has TRBV5-8 and TRBJ1-1; D gene unclear. This CDR3 is built from 15 residues. The germline CDR1 and CDR2 sequences are SGHTS and YDEGEE. The V and J ends lost 4 bases and 2 bases respectively, with 15 bases between them. CDR3 amino acids: CASSPMLGSNTEAFF. For the CDR3, the DNA is TGTGCCAGCAGCCCGATGCTTGGAAGCAACACTGAAGCTTTCTTT. Filled out from reference TRBV5-8 and TRBJ1-1, the complete variable domain reads EAGVTQSPTHLIKTRGQQATLRCSPISGHTSVYWYQQALGLGLQFLLWYDEGEERNRGNFPPRFSGRQFPNYSSELNVNALELEDSALYLCASSPMLGSNTEAFFGQGTRLTVV.

This clonotype was seen many times. The chain links TRBV19 to TRBJ1-1; weak D call: TRBD1 (5 bases). Germline V lookup: CDR1 LNHDA, CDR2 SQIVND (reference sequence). V was pared by 8 bases and J by 4 bases, with 14 bases between. CDR3 length equals 13 residues. CDR3 DNA sequence: TGTGCCAGTGGAAACGGGGGGGGCACTGAAGCTTTCTTT. This encodes CASGNGGGTEAFF.

This clonotype was counted many times. This sequence joins TRBV5-1 and TRBJ1-2; D not resolved. Per the germline V gene, CDR1 is SGHRS and CDR2 is YFSETQ. V lost 0 bases and J lost 4, with 10 bases in between. The CDR3 contains 14 residues. This CDR3 is CASSLDRRFYGYTF. Here the CDR3 DNA reads TGCGCCAGCAGCTTGGATCGGCGTTTCTATGGCTACACCTTC.

The CDR3 DNA follows: TGTGCCAGCAGTTTCCACGCCCAAGGGGGTGAGACCCAGTACTTC. This codes for CASSFHAQGGETQYF. V gene TRBV28 combines with J gene TRBJ2-5; a possible D gene is TRBD1 (6 bases). This CDR3 has 15 residues. Germline-derived CDR1 and CDR2 are MDHEN and SYDVKM. Deletions cut 3 bases from V and 5 bases from J, with 16 bases between. The full variable domain, rest sourced from reference TRBV28 and TRBJ2-5, is DVKVTQSSRYLVKRTGEKVFLECVQDMDHENMFWYRQDPGLGLRLIYFSYDVKMKEKGDIPEGYSVSREKKERFSLILESASTNQTSMYLCASSFHAQGGETQYFGPGTRLLVL.

Many counts were recorded for this clonotype. The J gene is TRBJ1-5, the V gene TRBV19; no reliable D call. With 6 bases removed from V and 2 bases from J, the gap between germline ends came to 20 bases. CDR1 and CDR2 from the germline V gene are LNHDA and SQIVND (reference sequence). CDR3 size: 17 residues. The CDR3: CASRESEGVTRNQPQHF. The CDR3 bases are TGTGCCAGTAGGGAGTCGGAGGGCGTCACGCGCAATCAGCCCCAGCATTTT.

This clonotype has a count of ten or more. This chain links TRBV15 with TRBJ1-1; no reliable D call. Germline V gene sequence: CDR1 LNHNV, CDR2 YYDKDF (reference sequence). V was pared by 8 bases and J by 2 bases, with 12 bases between. This CDR3 is built from 13 residues. The CDR3 is CATSRVLNTEAFF. The DNA of the CDR3 is TGTGCCACCTCCCGCGTACTAAACACTGAAGCTTTCTTT.

This clonotype was counted ten times or more. V is TRBV5-5 and J is TRBJ1-5; 8 nucleotides agree with TRBD1. V dropped 4 bases and J dropped 5; count of bases not matched to a gene: 11. CDR3 size: 16 residues. CDR1 is SGHKS, CDR2 YYEKEE, per germline (reference sequence). The CDR3 region is CASSRDRTKRYQPQHF. CDR3 DNA sequence: TGTGCCAGCAGCCGGGACAGGACTAAACGATATCAGCCCCAGCATTTT. Combining the CDR3 with reference TRBV5-5 and TRBJ1-5 gives the whole variable domain DAGVTQSPTHLIKTRGQQVTLRCSPISGHKSVSWYQQVLGQGPQFIFQYYEKEERGRGNFPDRFSARQFPNYSSELNVNALLLGDSALYLCASSRDRTKRYQPQHFGDGTRLSIL.

This clonotype was recorded many times. The gene calls are TRBV19 and TRBJ2-5, with TRBD2 identical over 9 bases. Trimming took 7 bases from V and 3 from J; bases not matched to a gene: 3. CDR3 length equals 13 residues. Germline V gives CDR1 LNHDA, CDR2 SQIVND (reference sequence). CDR3 residues: CASTVAGEETQYF. For the CDR3, the DNA is TGTGCCAGTACCGTAGCGGGAGAAGAGACCCAGTACTTC.

This clonotype was counted a single time. This chain connects TRBV5-6 to TRBJ2-3; 8 bases agree with TRBD2. With V trimmed by 4 bases and J by 2 bases, 9 bases remained unmatched. This CDR3 comprises 16 residues. From germline, CDR1 is SGHDT and CDR2 YYEEEE. CDR3 region: CASSGELAGPTDTQYF. Here the CDR3 DNA reads TGTGCCAGCAGCGGGGAGCTAGCGGGCCCCACAGATACGCAGTATTTT.

The chain is built from TRBV27 and TRBJ2-7; maybe TRBD2 (5 bases). There are 15 residues in the CDR3. The germline gives CDR1 MNHEY, CDR2 SMNVEV (reference sequence). Trimming pared 5 bases from V and 1 base from J, leaving 15 bases between. CDR3 amino acids: CASSLTPGKSYEQYF. CDR3 sequence (DNA): TGTGCCAGCAGTCTCACCCCGGGGAAATCCTACGAGCAGTACTTC.

Ten or more counts support this clonotype. This rearrangement joins TRBV29-1 to TRBJ2-7; 9 nucleotides line up with TRBD1. V trimming: 6 bases; J trimming: 1 base; junction bases outside the gene matches: 4. In germline, CDR1 is SQVTM, CDR2 ANQGSEA. The CDR3 is 13 residues long. The CDR3 loop is CSVRTGVSYEQYF. CDR3 nucleotide sequence: TGCAGCGTCAGGACAGGGGTATCCTACGAGCAGTACTTC.

This clonotype appeared many times. The chain links TRBV30 to TRBJ1-2; the D is unclear. The length of the CDR3 is 13 residues. V lost 3 bases, J lost 2 bases, and 10 bases lay in between. Germline CDR1 and CDR2: GTSNPN and SVGIG (reference sequence). Written as DNA, the CDR3 is TGTGCCTGGAGAAGGGTCTCCAACTATGGCTACACCTTC. Residues: CAWRRVSNYGYTF. The full variable domain, in which reference TRBV30 and TRBJ1-2 provide the parts outside the CDR3, is SQTIHQWPATLVQPVGSPLSLECTVEGTSNPNLYWYRQAAGRGLQLLFYSVGIGQISSEVPQNLSASRPQDRQFILSSKKLLLSDSGFYLCAWRRVSNYGYTFGSGTRLTVV.